Each of the 7 T cell receptor beta chains below was sequenced from the same sample in a study of human T cells and chemical hapten exposure. Indicated time point: pre-sensitization, week 0. Regarding treatment: therapeutic diphenylcyclopropenone sensitization with weekly scalp DPC. TCRdb re-called the RACE reads through MiXCR, storing one row per CDR3 protein. The data contain under 400,000 distinct CDR3 sequences, 4.5% to 5.5% of them singletons. The specimen comprised whole blood, sampled in connection with sensitization to the hapten diphenylcyclopropenone (DPC). All receptors derive from a woman between 50 and 59 years old with alopecia areata. Some clones in this sample may be carry-over from other donors' samples.

Concerning this clonotype: One base away lies a much larger clone, so this may be a sequencing read error. This chain uses TRBV20-1 with TRBJ1-5; D call uncertain. The CDR3 contains 14 residues. CDR1 and CDR2 (germline): DFQATT, SNEGSKA (reference sequence). Trimming took off 6 bases at V and 4 bases at J, with 16 bases between the two ends. CDR3 sequence: CSATERVRNQPQHF. The CDR3 region has the DNA TGCAGTGCCACAGAGAGGGTAAGGAATCAGCCCCAGCATTTT.

This clonotype was counted many times. The rearrangement uses TRBV6-2 or TRBV6-3 and TRBJ1-5; a weak D match, TRBD1 (5 bases). The CDR3 runs 16 residues. CDR1 MNHEY and CDR2 SVGEGT come from the germline V gene. V was trimmed by 8 bases and J by 5 bases, leaving 22 bases between them. The CDR3 spells CASHPGGTAIYQPQHF. The CDR3 nucleotides are TGTGCCAGCCACCCGGGGGGGACTGCGATTTATCAGCCCCAGCATTTT.

The V call is TRBV6-1, the J call TRBJ1-1; the D is unclear. CDR3 length: 15 residues. CDR1 MNHNS and CDR2 SASEGT come from the germline V gene. Trimming took off 4 bases at V and 5 bases at J, with 17 bases between the two ends. CDR3 loop: CASSVNIVKVTEAFF. Here the CDR3 DNA reads TGTGCCAGCAGTGTAAACATAGTAAAAGTGACTGAAGCTTTCTTT.

This clonotype has a handful of counts. This chain connects TRBV12-3 or TRBV12-4 to TRBJ1-5, with D maybe TRBD1 (6 bases). This CDR3 spans 16 amino acids. The V end lost 3 bases, the J end lost 3 bases, and 15 bases lay between the germline ends. The CDR3 region is CASSFGGLSYNQPQHF. The CDR3 bases are TGTGCCAGCAGTTTTGGGGGCCTCTCCTACAATCAGCCCCAGCATTTT.

This clonotype was seen more than once but under ten times. V usage is TRBV5-8 and J usage is TRBJ1-2, with 8 nucleotides matching TRBD1. Germline CDR1 SGHTS, CDR2 YDEGEE. This CDR3 is 13 amino acids long. J was trimmed by 2 bases and V by 3 bases; bases with no gene match: 0. CDR3 DNA: TGTGCCAGCAGCTGGGACAGGAACTATGGCTACACCTTC. Protein sequence: CASSWDRNYGYTF. Full variable domain (rest looked up from reference TRBV5-8 and TRBJ1-2): EAGVTQSPTHLIKTRGQQATLRCSPISGHTSVYWYQQALGLGLQFLLWYDEGEERNRGNFPPRFSGRQFPNYSSELNVNALELEDSALYLCASSWDRNYGYTFGSGTRLTVV.

The table lists this clonotype with many counts. The rearrangement joins TRBV9 to TRBJ1-2; D not certain. With 0 bases removed from V and 1 base from J, the gap between germline ends came to 7 bases. The CDR3 has 14 amino acids. Germline V gene lookup returns CDR1 SGDLS and CDR2 YYNGEE. CDR3 residues: CASSVGVSNYGYTF. The CDR3 DNA sequence: TGTGCCAGCAGCGTAGGAGTCAGTAACTATGGCTACACCTTC.

The rearrangement joins TRBV20-1 to TRBJ1-5; possibly TRBD1 for D (5 bases). V was cut by 6 bases and J by 7 bases, with 16 bases left in between. Germline V lookup: CDR1 DFQATT, CDR2 SNEGSKA (reference sequence). This CDR3 is 13 amino acids long. For the CDR3, the DNA is TGCAGTGCCTATGGTTCGGGGGGACAGCCCCAGCATTTT. Translation gives CSAYGSGGQPQHF.